The 14 T cell receptor beta chains given below trace back to one sample, sequenced in a study of blood T cells in healthy people across ages. Combining a sample-barcoded 5' primer with a J-beta primer mix, a second PCR ran for roughly 6 to 12 cycles. TCRdb analysed the 5' RACE reads with MiXCR anew, one entry per CDR3 protein. The profile covers 540,000 or so distinct CDR3 sequences, with less than 25% appearing a single time and around 10% taken by the ten largest. The sample also formed part of further work on T cells of mothers and their children.

Sequenced material: blood. The source of these receptors is a boy between 10 and 17 years old in good health.

This clonotype was counted a few times. The rearrangement links TRBV10-3 to TRBJ2-5; D remains ambiguous. The DNA end is a closer match to TRBJ2-7, so the J assignment may be wrong. The CDR3 is 13 residues long. The germline V gene encodes CDR1 ENHRY and CDR2 SYGVKD. CDR3: CAISESGGYEQYF. The CDR3 DNA follows: TGTGCCATCAGTGAGTCTGGCGGCTACGAGCAGTACTTC.

The rearrangement links TRBV20-1 to TRBJ2-4; TRBD1 aligns across 8 bases. CDR1 is DFQATT and CDR2 is SNEGSKA in the germline V gene (reference sequence). The J segment lost 8 bases and the V segment lost 0 bases, leaving 6 bases of the junction unmatched. This CDR3 spans 14 amino acids. This chain's CDR3 is CSARDPGGWDIQYF. The CDR3 DNA reads as TGCAGTGCTAGAGATCCAGGGGGCTGGGACATTCAGTACTTC.

The table lists this clonotype with a few counts. This rearrangement joins TRBV6-1 to TRBJ2-7; the match to TRBD1 covers 11 bases. The CDR3 spans 15 residues. V lost 3 bases to trimming and J lost 2 bases; unmatched junction nucleotides: 3. Germline CDR1 and CDR2: MNHNS and SASEGT. The CDR3 region has the DNA TGTGCCAGCAGTGAGGACAGGGGGCTCGCCTACGAGCAGTACTTC. This sequence encodes CASSEDRGLAYEQYF.

This clonotype was observed a few times. CDR3 DNA: TGTGCCAGCAGTCATCGGACAGGCGAGCTCTACGAGCAGTACTTC. It yields the protein CASSHRTGELYEQYF. The gene calls are TRBV3-1 and TRBJ2-7, with 7 bases fitting TRBD1. Germline assignment: CDR1 LGHDT and CDR2 YNNKEL (reference sequence). The ends lost 6 bases at V and 3 bases at J; junction bases unmatched: 11. The CDR3 totals 15 residues.

The rearrangement joins TRBV6-1 to TRBJ1-3; 8 bases match TRBD1. The junction had 10 bases not matched to a gene; V was cut back by 7 bases and J by 2 bases. In germline, CDR1 is MNHNS, CDR2 SASEGT. The CDR3 sequence is 16 residues long. The CDR3 coding sequence is TGTGCCAGCATAGACAGGGGTAGAAGAGCTGGAAACACCATATATTTT. Its protein product is CASIDRGRRAGNTIYF.

The chain combines TRBV7-2 with TRBJ1-1; no clear D gene. V lost 4 bases to trimming and J lost 2 bases, with 17 bases between them. From germline, CDR1 is SGHTA and CDR2 FQGNSA. The CDR3 consists of 16 residues. The DNA of the CDR3 is TGTGCCAGCAGCTCTCACGTCGTCAGAATCAACACTGAAGCTTTCTTT. Translation: CASSSHVVRINTEAFF.

This clonotype was detected a few times. The V call is TRBV5-5, the J call TRBJ1-4, with 8 bases identical to TRBD1. The V gene's germline CDR1 is SGHKS and CDR2 YYEKEE (reference sequence). This CDR3 comprises 14 residues. V dropped 2 bases and J dropped 12; count of bases not matched to a gene: 9. CDR3 protein: CASSFETGARELFF. In DNA form, the CDR3 reads TGTGCCAGCAGCTTCGAGACAGGGGCGAGGGAACTGTTTTTT.

This clonotype has only a few counts. The chain employs TRBV27 and TRBJ1-4, with D hard to call. The CDR3 totals 15 residues. In germline, CDR1 is MNHEY, CDR2 SMNVEV (reference sequence). The ends were cut back, 6 bases at V and 8 bases at J, with 19 bases in the middle. CDR3 nucleotide sequence: TGTGCCAGCAGCAACGATCGTGGGGAGCCGGAAAAACTGTTTTTT. Encoded protein: CASSNDRGEPEKLFF.

This clonotype has more than one count but fewer than ten. V and J are TRBV5-4 and TRBJ1-1, with D unresolved. CDR1 is SGHNT, CDR2 YYREEE, per germline (reference sequence). This CDR3 has 15 residues. The V gene lost 0 bases and the J gene lost 2 bases, with 11 bases spanning the gap. The CDR3 DNA sequence: TGTGCCAGCAGCTTGGCCGGGCAGGTAAACACTGAAGCTTTCTTT. The encoded protein is CASSLAGQVNTEAFF. Based on the CDR3 plus reference TRBV5-4 and TRBJ1-1, the full variable domain is ETGVTQSPTHLIKTRGQQVTLRCSSQSGHNTVSWYQQALGQGPQFIFQYYREEENGRGNFPPRFSGLQFPNYSSELNVNALELDDSALYLCASSLAGQVNTEAFFGQGTRLTVV.

J is TRBJ1-1 and V is TRBV12-3 or TRBV12-4; D is uncertain. The CDR3 covers 15 residues. The ends were cut back, 2 bases at V and 1 base at J, with 11 bases in the middle. This chain's CDR3 is CASSLNSARNTEAFF. The CDR3 DNA is TGTGCCAGCAGTTTAAACAGTGCACGGAACACTGAAGCTTTCTTT.

This clonotype was observed a few times. V gene TRBV18 combines with J gene TRBJ2-5; D possibly corresponds to TRBD2 (5 bases). This CDR3 has 14 amino acids. Between the trimmed V and J ends, which lost 3 bases and 4 bases, there was a span of 12 bases. Germline loops: CDR1 KGHSH, CDR2 LQKENI. CDR3: CASSPSRDGETQYF. CDR3 sequence (DNA): TGTGCCAGCTCACCGAGCCGGGATGGAGAGACCCAGTACTTC.

At least ten counts were recorded for this clonotype. V gene TRBV12-3 or TRBV12-4 combines with J gene TRBJ1-6, with no clear D. This CDR3 is built from 15 residues. V was shortened by 2 bases and J by 8 bases, with 13 bases between the two germline ends. The CDR3 sequence: CASSLRTGIDSPLHF. The CDR3 DNA follows: TGTGCCAGCAGTTTAAGGACTGGAATTGATTCACCCCTCCACTTT.

This sequence joins TRBV5-1 and TRBJ2-5; 10 positions match TRBD2. The CDR3 spans 15 residues. With V trimmed by 0 bases and J by 4 bases, 3 bases remained unmatched. The germline V gene has CDR1 SGHRS and CDR2 YFSETQ. The CDR3 DNA reads as TGCGCCAGCAGCTTGGAGCGGGGGGGCAGAGAGACCCAGTACTTC. This codes for CASSLERGGRETQYF.

The chain employs TRBV7-3 and TRBJ2-1; D is undetermined. This CDR3 contains 14 residues. Trimming left V 5 bases short and J 6 bases short, with 14 bases between. Looked up from germline, CDR1 is SGHTA and CDR2 is FQGTGA. CDR3 sequence reads: CASSHVYGLNEQFF. The CDR3 nucleotides read TGTGCCAGCAGCCATGTTTATGGGCTCAATGAGCAGTTCTTC.